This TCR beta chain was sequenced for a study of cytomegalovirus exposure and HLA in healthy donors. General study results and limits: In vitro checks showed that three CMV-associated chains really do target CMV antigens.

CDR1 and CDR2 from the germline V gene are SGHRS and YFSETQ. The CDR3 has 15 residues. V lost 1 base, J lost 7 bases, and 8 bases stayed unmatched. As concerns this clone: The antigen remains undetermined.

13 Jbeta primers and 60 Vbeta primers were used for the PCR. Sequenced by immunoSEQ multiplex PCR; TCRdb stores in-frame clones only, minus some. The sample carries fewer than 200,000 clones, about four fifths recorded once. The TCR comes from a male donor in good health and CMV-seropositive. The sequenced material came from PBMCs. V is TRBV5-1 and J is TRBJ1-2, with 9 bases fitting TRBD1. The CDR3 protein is CASSLISTGGSGYTF. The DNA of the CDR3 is TGCGCCAGCAGCTTGATTTCGACAGGGGGATCTGGCTACACCTTC.